The clone carrying this T cell receptor beta chain was picked up a small number of times. Its antigen remains unidentified. These data come from a study of response to subunit inactivated influenza vaccine. TCRdb re-called the RT-PCR reads through MiXCR, storing one row per CDR3 protein. The table has hundreds of thousands of distinct CDR3 sequences, 13% seen once. The CDR3 has 16 amino acids. Germline V gene lookup returns CDR1 SGHTA and CDR2 FQGNSA. The ends were cut back, 2 bases at V and 0 bases at J, with 11 bases in the middle. Whole-study findings and limits: It was suggested by the authors that few new T cells are recruited by each seasonal influenza vaccination.

Here the sequenced sample was PBMCs from blood, taken roughly 45 days after vaccination. This clonotype was obtained from a man aged 50 to 60 who received an inactivated influenza vaccine. The chain recombines TRBV7-2 with TRBJ1-3; D gene unclear. The CDR3 reads CASSLSIRSSGNTIYF. The CDR3 DNA reads TGTGCCAGCAGCTTAAGTATCAGGAGCTCTGGAAACACCATATATTTT.